Following are 22 T cell receptor beta chains from one sample sequenced in a study of T cell changes during pregnancy in multiple sclerosis. Some clones are missing from TCRdb's copy, which holds only in-frame ones; the method was immunoSEQ multiplex PCR. The data show some 85,000 clones, with 80% to 95% seen just once and approximately 0.75% held by the top ten. The specimen comprised peripheral blood, sampled in the second trimester of pregnancy. The receptors stem from a female donor in good health, enrolled as a control in a pregnancy study.

The rearrangement joins TRBV18 to TRBJ2-1; 10 bases agree with TRBD2. Unmatched junction bases numbered 1, after V lost 3 bases and J lost 2 bases. The CDR3 is made up of 15 amino acids. The germline V gene has CDR1 KGHSH and CDR2 LQKENI. The CDR3 DNA reads as TGTGCCAGCTCACCGCTAGCGGGGGCCTACAATGAGCAGTTCTTC. This gives the protein CASSPLAGAYNEQFF.

J is TRBJ2-7 and V is TRBV9; 7 nucleotides line up with TRBD2. J gave up 3 bases and V 3 bases, and 6 bases lay outside the gene matches. The CDR3 covers 14 residues. CDR1 and CDR2 (germline): SGDLS, YYNGEE. This CDR3 reads CASSGGLNNYEQYF. The CDR3 DNA follows: TGTGCCAGCAGCGGGGGACTAAATAACTACGAGCAGTACTTC.

The genes are TRBV7-9 and TRBJ2-1; 12 bases are shared with TRBD2. The germline gives CDR1 SEHNR, CDR2 FQNEAQ (reference sequence). The ends lost 5 bases at V and 4 bases at J; junction bases unmatched: 3. The CDR3 extends over 15 amino acids. Written as DNA, the CDR3 is TGTGCCAGCAGCCCAGGACTAGCGGGGTACAATGAGCAGTTCTTC. The encoded protein is CASSPGLAGYNEQFF. Complete variable domain (other parts from reference TRBV7-9 and TRBJ2-1): DTGVSQNPRHKITKRGQNVTFRCDPISEHNRLYWYRQTLGQGPEFLTYFQNEAQLEKSRLLSDRFSAERPKGSFSTLEIQRTEQGDSAMYLCASSPGLAGYNEQFFGPGTRLTVL.

The chain recombines TRBV4-1 with TRBJ2-3, with a weak D call TRBD1 (6 bases). The V gene's germline CDR1 is MGHRA and CDR2 YSYEKL. The V end was cut by 4 bases, the J end by 4 bases, with 15 bases between. The CDR3 extends over 15 amino acids. As DNA, the CDR3 is TGCGCCAGCAGCCCAAGGGGGTTTTGGTCAGATACGCAGTATTTT. Translated: CASSPRGFWSDTQYF.

V and J are TRBV4-2 and TRBJ2-1, with TRBD2 matching 10 bases. The V and J ends lost 0 bases and 4 bases, in that order; junction bases with no gene match: 3. Looked up from germline, CDR1 is LGHNA and CDR2 is YNFKEQ. This CDR3 spans 16 amino acids. The CDR3 coding sequence is TGTGCCAGCAGCCAAGACCCTAGCGGGGGTTACAATGAGCAGTTCTTC. It yields the protein CASSQDPSGGYNEQFF.

This chain links TRBV12-5 with TRBJ2-3; 12 bases line up with TRBD2. The junction had 7 bases not matched to a gene; V was cut back by 2 bases and J by 4 bases. Germline CDR1 is LGHNT and CDR2 is FRNRAP. There are 17 residues in the CDR3. The CDR3 nucleotides read TGTGCTAGTGGTTTGATATCTAGCGGGGGGGCCGCAGATACGCAGTATTTT. It codes for CASGLISSGGAADTQYF.

CDR3 amino acids: CASSLTGEETQYF. The CDR3 region has the DNA TGTGCCAGCAGCTTGACAGGGGAAGAGACCCAGTACTTC. The chain combines TRBV7-9 with TRBJ2-5; 8 bases map to TRBD1. CDR1 is SEHNR and CDR2 is FQNEAQ in the germline V gene (reference sequence). V was pared by 3 bases and J by 3 bases, with 0 bases of the junction left unmatched. The CDR3 is 13 amino acids.

The J gene is TRBJ2-3, the V gene TRBV6-6; 7 nucleotides match TRBD2. The CDR3 spans 15 residues. The V segment lost 0 bases and the J segment 5 bases; nucleotides outside the gene matches: 5. Germline CDR1 and CDR2: MNHNY and SVGAGI (reference sequence). CDR3 nucleotides: TGTGCCAGCAGTTACTCCGGTGGGGGGGTAGATACGCAGTATTTT. It codes for CASSYSGGGVDTQYF.

This chain connects TRBV11-2 to TRBJ1-1; possibly TRBD1 for D (6 bases). The CDR3 is 12 amino acids. Germline CDR1 SGHAT, CDR2 FQNNGV. V lost 1 base and J 8 bases, leaving 8 bases between the germline ends. CDR3 nucleotides: TGTGCCAGCAGCTTAGGAGGACAGGAAGCTTTCTTT. Translation: CASSLGGQEAFF.

The genes are TRBV30 and TRBJ1-4, with 7 nucleotides matching TRBD1. The CDR3 length is 13 residues. The germline CDR1 and CDR2 sequences are GTSNPN and SVGIG (reference sequence). Trimming removed 2 bases from V and 12 bases from J; junction bases left unmatched: 9. This chain's CDR3 is CAWSLPDRVELFF. The CDR3 DNA follows: TGTGCCTGGAGTCTCCCCGACAGGGTGGAACTGTTTTTT.

This rearrangement joins TRBV10-3 to TRBJ1-1; D not resolved. Trimming cost V 6 bases and J 1 base, with 15 bases left between them. CDR1 and CDR2 from the germline V gene are ENHRY and SYGVKD. There are 15 residues in the CDR3. The CDR3 is CAIRLGRESNTEAFF. In DNA form, the CDR3 reads TGTGCCATCAGGTTGGGGAGAGAGTCGAACACTGAAGCTTTCTTT.

The V call is TRBV7-2, the J call TRBJ2-5; 8 nucleotides align to TRBD2. J gave up 4 bases and V 2 bases, and 12 bases lay outside the gene matches. From germline, CDR1 is SGHTA and CDR2 FQGNSA. This CDR3 is 17 amino acids long. CDR3 bases: TGTGCCAGCAGCTTAATCTCCCCGGGGACTAGTCGAGAGACCCAGTACTTC. This translates into CASSLISPGTSRETQYF.

This sequence joins TRBV30 and TRBJ2-1; 13 positions match TRBD2. Losses at the gene ends were 6 bases for V and 6 bases for J; bases not matched to a gene: 5. CDR1 and CDR2 from the germline V gene are GTSNPN and SVGIG (reference sequence). There are 14 residues in the CDR3. The CDR3 region has the DNA TGTGCCTGTACTAGCGGGGGGGCTCGCAATGAGCAGTTCTTC. This gives the protein CACTSGGARNEQFF.

The V gene is TRBV19, the J gene TRBJ1-3; no clear D. The germline CDR1 and CDR2 sequences are LNHDA and SQIVND (reference sequence). There are 14 residues in the CDR3. V was shortened by 2 bases and J by 2 bases, with 7 bases between the two germline ends. The chain's CDR3 is CASSIRRTGNTIYF. Written as DNA, the CDR3 is TGTGCCAGTAGTATAAGGAGAACTGGAAACACCATATATTTT.

This clone was observed a handful of times. V usage is TRBV9 and J usage is TRBJ1-1; D not certain. This CDR3 comprises 13 residues. Germline V lookup: CDR1 SGDLS, CDR2 YYNGEE. V was clipped by 7 bases and J by 8 bases, with 18 bases between them. CDR3 amino acids: CASDRVASGEAFF. The DNA for the CDR3 is TGTGCCAGCGACCGGGTGGCGTCGGGGGAAGCTTTCTTT.

The rearrangement links TRBV5-8 to TRBJ1-6, with D possibly being TRBD1 (5 bases). Germline V CDR1 and CDR2: SGHTS, YDEGEE. V shed 2 bases and J shed 9 bases, with 12 bases lying between them. There are 14 residues in the CDR3. CDR3 loop: CASSFGGSFSPLHF. Here the CDR3 DNA reads TGTGCCAGCAGCTTTGGGGGGAGTTTTTCACCCCTCCACTTT.

The rearrangement links TRBV5-8 to TRBJ2-3; 10 bases match TRBD2. The CDR3 sequence is 15 residues long. CDR1 SGHTS and CDR2 YDEGEE come from the germline V gene. After removal of 1 base from V and 1 base from J, the junction contained 0 bases not matched to a gene. The CDR3 loop reads CASSLTSGGTDTQYF. CDR3 coding DNA: TGTGCCAGCAGCTTGACTAGCGGGGGCACAGATACGCAGTATTTT.

The chain joins TRBV7-9 to TRBJ2-2; D is unclear. V was cut by 5 bases and J by 4 bases, with 8 bases left in between. This CDR3 has 13 residues. Germline V gene lookup returns CDR1 SEHNR and CDR2 FQNEAQ (reference sequence). The CDR3 is CASSPLFTGELFF. As DNA, the CDR3 is TGTGCCAGCAGCCCACTTTTCACCGGGGAGCTGTTTTTT.

The rearrangement uses TRBV12-5 and TRBJ1-2; 9 nucleotides agree with TRBD1. The CDR3 runs 17 residues. Germline lookup yields CDR1 LGHNT and CDR2 FRNRAP. The V gene end was trimmed by 0 bases and the J gene end by 7 bases; junction bases not matched to a gene: 12. CDR3 in DNA: TGTGCTAGTGGTTTGGTACTTGACAGGGGGGTAGCTTCTGGCTACACCTTC. It yields the protein CASGLVLDRGVASGYTF.

This clone has just one count. CDR3 in DNA: TGTGCCAGCAGCCAAAGACAGGGGGGCCTTAATGAAAAACTGTTTTTT. Translating gives CASSQRQGGLNEKLFF. The genes are TRBV21-1 and TRBJ1-4; TRBD1 reflects the table's D call only, with no check against the DNA. TRBV21-1 is termed a pseudogene. This CDR3 has 16 residues.

The J gene is TRBJ1-3, the V gene TRBV5-6; tentative D call: TRBD1 (5 bases). V was clipped by 3 bases and J by 0 bases, with 13 bases between them. In germline, CDR1 is SGHDT, CDR2 YYEEEE. The CDR3 sequence is 16 residues long. This chain's CDR3 is CASSYQGGSSGNTIYF. The CDR3 bases are TGTGCCAGCAGCTACCAGGGTGGCAGCTCTGGAAACACCATATATTTT.

CDR3 DNA sequence: TGTGCCAGCAGCTTGGGCAGGCTCGCTAACTATGGCTACACCTTC. The encoded protein is CASSLGRLANYGYTF. The chain couples TRBV5-8 to TRBJ1-2; no clear D. The V end was cut by 0 bases, the J end by 0 bases, with 9 bases between. CDR1 is SGHTS, CDR2 YDEGEE, per germline. This CDR3 has 15 residues.